The 32 T cell receptor beta chains below come from one sample, sequenced in a study of blood T cell repertoires in COVID-19. Repertoires were generated with immunoSEQ multiplex PCR, while TCRdb's copy carries only in-frame clones and drops some. The sample holds almost 90,000 clones, about nine tenths seen once. Specimen: peripheral blood. The receptors come from a young man with COVID-19, enrolled during active disease.

This chain connects TRBV10-2 to TRBJ2-1; TRBD2 aligns across 7 bases. The CDR3 consists of 14 residues. Germline assignment: CDR1 WSHSY and CDR2 SAAADI. V shed 7 bases and J 6 bases; nucleotides not matched to a gene: 9. The CDR3 reads CASNKAGAGNEQFF. Written as DNA, the CDR3 is TGCGCCAGCAACAAGGCGGGAGCAGGCAATGAGCAGTTCTTC.

This chain connects TRBV14 to TRBJ2-3; TRBD2 aligns across 7 bases. Germline V gene lookup returns CDR1 SGHDN and CDR2 FVKESK. The V and J ends lost 0 bases and 3 bases, in that order; junction bases with no gene match: 12. The CDR3 is made up of 18 amino acids. The CDR3 reads CASSQERYSGTTTDTQYF. The CDR3 bases are TGTGCCAGCAGCCAAGAGAGGTACAGCGGGACTACTACAGATACGCAGTATTTT.

V gene TRBV29-1 combines with J gene TRBJ2-1; D may be TRBD2 (5 bases). CDR1 SQVTM and CDR2 ANQGSEA come from the germline V gene. The CDR3 is 18 residues long. The ends were cut back, 1 base at V and 0 bases at J, with 19 bases in the middle. DNA of the CDR3: TGCAGCGTTGAAGCCCAGCGGCGGCCTCTTTTCTCCTACAATGAGCAGTTCTTC. Translated, it gives CSVEAQRRPLFSYNEQFF.

This clone came up once. The rearrangement uses TRBV9 and TRBJ2-3, with 9 positions matching TRBD1. Germline V CDR1 and CDR2: SGDLS, YYNGEE. With V trimmed by 1 base and J by 4 bases, 19 bases remained unmatched. The CDR3 runs to 20 residues. CDR3 sequence: CASSVPLRPQGASGADTQYF. In DNA form, the CDR3 reads TGTGCCAGCAGCGTACCTCTCAGACCACAGGGGGCGTCGGGTGCAGATACGCAGTATTTT.

The chain is built from TRBV5-1 and TRBJ1-2; D possibly corresponds to TRBD1 (5 bases). Germline V gene sequence: CDR1 SGHRS, CDR2 YFSETQ. The V end was cut by 0 bases, the J end by 8 bases, with 17 bases between. The CDR3 is 15 amino acids. The CDR3 here is CASSLDNPWGGGYTF. In DNA, the CDR3 is TGCGCCAGCAGCTTGGATAACCCTTGGGGGGGAGGCTACACCTTC. The whole variable domain, filled in from reference TRBV5-1 and TRBJ1-2, reads KAGVTQTPRYLIKTRGQQVTLSCSPISGHRSVSWYQQTPGQGLQFLFEYFSETQRNKGNFPGRFSGRQFSNSRSEMNVSTLELGDSALYLCASSLDNPWGGGYTFGSGTRLTVV.

V and J are TRBV2 and TRBJ1-6, with 9 bases matching TRBD1. V lost 5 bases, J lost 5 bases, and 7 bases stayed unmatched. The CDR3 consists of 16 residues. Per the germline V gene, CDR1 is SNHLY and CDR2 is FYNNEI. CDR3 sequence: CASSPGTGRNNSPLHF. The DNA of the CDR3 is TGTGCCAGCAGTCCCGGGACAGGGCGTAATAATTCACCCCTCCACTTT.

This clone appeared once. This sequence joins TRBV9 and TRBJ2-6; 13 nucleotides agree with TRBD2. V lost 4 bases and J lost 3; bases outside the gene matches: 7. There are 18 residues in the CDR3. Germline CDR1 is SGDLS and CDR2 is YYNGEE. CDR3 loop: CASSIPLAGGVGANVLTF. The CDR3 nucleotides are TGTGCCAGCAGCATCCCACTAGCGGGAGGGGTTGGGGCCAACGTCCTGACTTTC. Full variable domain (outside the CDR3, taken from reference TRBV9 and TRBJ2-6): DSGVTQTPKHLITATGQRVTLRCSPRSGDLSVYWYQQSLDQGLQFLIQYYNGEERAKGNILERFSAQQFPDLHSELNLSSLELGDSALYFCASSIPLAGGVGANVLTFGAGSRLTVL.

The chain joins TRBV11-2 to TRBJ2-7; 7 nucleotides match TRBD2. V shed 1 base, J shed 0 bases, and the junction held 12 bases outside the gene matches. Germline V gene lookup returns CDR1 SGHAT and CDR2 FQNNGV. The CDR3 contains 18 residues. The CDR3 DNA sequence: TGTGCCAGCAGCTTAGTAAATCACTGGCTAGCGGACTCCTACGAGCAGTACTTC. Protein sequence: CASSLVNHWLADSYEQYF.

This clone was seen only once. The chain recombines TRBV19 with TRBJ2-3, with no clear D. This CDR3 is 13 amino acids long. In germline, CDR1 is LNHDA, CDR2 SQIVND (reference sequence). With 5 bases removed from V and 3 bases from J, the gap between germline ends came to 9 bases. The CDR3 DNA follows: TGTGCCAGTAGTTTCCGACTGACAGATACGCAGTATTTT. This sequence encodes CASSFRLTDTQYF. The full variable domain, rest sourced from reference TRBV19 and TRBJ2-3, is DGGITQSPKYLFRKEGQNVTLSCEQNLNHDAMYWYRQDPGQGLRLIYYSQIVNDFQKGDIAEGYSVSREKKESFPLTVTSAQKNPTAFYLCASSFRLTDTQYFGPGTRLTVL.

This clone was counted between two and nine times. This sequence joins TRBV30 and TRBJ2-7; 7 bases fit TRBD1. CDR3 size: 12 residues. The V gene end was trimmed by 5 bases and the J gene end by 3 bases; junction bases not matched to a gene: 4. The germline V gene encodes CDR1 GTSNPN and CDR2 SVGIG (reference sequence). The CDR3 bases are TGTGCCTGGCAGGGGGACGGCTACGAGCAGTACTTC. Translated, it gives CAWQGDGYEQYF.

This clone occurred once. This chain links TRBV30 with TRBJ2-5; D is possibly TRBD1 (6 bases). The CDR3 length is 14 residues. The germline V and J ends were trimmed by 3 bases and 4 bases, with 15 bases remaining between them. Germline-derived CDR1 and CDR2 are GTSNPN and SVGIG (reference sequence). The DNA of the CDR3 is TGTGCCTGGAGCCTCGCAGGGGTCCGAGAGACCCAGTACTTC. Protein product: CAWSLAGVRETQYF.

The chain has TRBV10-3 and TRBJ1-2; no clear D gene. The CDR3 runs to 15 residues. Trimming shortened V by 7 bases and J by 1 base, and 16 bases separated the two germline ends. Germline V gives CDR1 ENHRY, CDR2 SYGVKD. The CDR3 DNA sequence: TGTGCCATCACCCCTGAGGCAGATTTTAACTATGGCTACACCTTC. Encoded protein: CAITPEADFNYGYTF.

The chain links TRBV3-1 (or the pseudogene TRBV3-2) to TRBJ2-7; 7 bases fit TRBD2. CDR3 size: 14 residues. Germline CDR1 LGHDT, CDR2 YNNKEL (reference sequence). Trimming cost V 2 bases and J 2 bases; bases outside gene matches: 3. The CDR3 nucleotides read TGTGCCAGCAGCCAATACAGCGGGACCTACGAGCAGTACTTC. Translated, it gives CASSQYSGTYEQYF.

The chain uses TRBV19 and TRBJ2-3, with a tentative D call TRBD2 (6 bases). With 1 base removed from V and 2 bases from J, the gap between germline ends came to 10 bases. The CDR3 covers 15 residues. The germline gives CDR1 LNHDA, CDR2 SQIVND (reference sequence). The CDR3 spells CASSIALALTDTQYF. The CDR3 DNA follows: TGTGCCAGTAGTATAGCTCTAGCGCTCACAGATACGCAGTATTTT.

The rearrangement links TRBV28 to TRBJ2-7, with 9 bases identical to TRBD2. V was clipped by 5 bases and J by 4 bases; unmatched bases: 9. Germline CDR1 and CDR2: MDHEN and SYDVKM. CDR3 length: 15 amino acids. The CDR3 DNA reads as TGTGCCAGCAGTCCGGTGACTAGCGGTCGTTACGAGCAGTACTTC. This sequence encodes CASSPVTSGRYEQYF. Full variable domain (missing parts from reference TRBV28 and TRBJ2-7): DVKVTQSSRYLVKRTGEKVFLECVQDMDHENMFWYRQDPGLGLRLIYFSYDVKMKEKGDIPEGYSVSREKKERFSLILESASTNQTSMYLCASSPVTSGRYEQYFGPGTRLTVT.

This rearrangement joins TRBV28 to TRBJ2-7; 7 bases align to TRBD2. CDR3 length equals 15 residues. Germline V gene sequence: CDR1 MDHEN, CDR2 SYDVKM. V trimming: 2 bases; J trimming: 2 bases; junction bases outside the gene matches: 6. The CDR3 nucleotides read TGTGCCAGCAGTTTAGCTGTAGGGAGGGCCTACGAGCAGTACTTC. As protein: CASSLAVGRAYEQYF.

The V gene is TRBV5-8, the J gene TRBJ2-7, with TRBD1 matching over 9 bases. The ends lost 4 bases at V and 5 bases at J; junction bases unmatched: 7. The germline V gene has CDR1 SGHTS and CDR2 YDEGEE. The CDR3 covers 14 residues. CDR3 bases: TGTGCCAGCAGCCCAGGACAGGGGACCGACGAGCAGTACTTC. The encoded protein is CASSPGQGTDEQYF.

The J gene is TRBJ1-6, the V gene TRBV5-1; 7 positions agree with TRBD1. Losses at the gene ends were 0 bases for V and 9 bases for J; bases not matched to a gene: 6. CDR3 length: 15 residues. Germline loops: CDR1 SGHRS, CDR2 YFSETQ. The DNA of the CDR3 is TGCGCCAGCAGCTTGGCGGGACAGAGCCTTTCACCCCTCCACTTT. As protein: CASSLAGQSLSPLHF.

V and J are TRBV3-1 (or the pseudogene TRBV3-2) and TRBJ1-5; D gene unclear. The germline gives CDR1 LGHDT, CDR2 YNNKEL (reference sequence). The CDR3 sequence is 14 residues long. Trimming removed 0 bases from V and 6 bases from J, with 9 bases in between. The DNA of the CDR3 is TGTGCCAGCAGCCAAGATCTTTACGGTCAGCCCCAGCATTTT. It translates to CASSQDLYGQPQHF.

This chain uses TRBV9 with TRBJ2-2; tentative D call: TRBD1 (7 bases). This CDR3 region has 17 residues. The V end was cut by 2 bases, the J end by 2 bases, with 16 bases between. The germline CDR1 and CDR2 sequences are SGDLS and YYNGEE. CDR3 nucleotides: TGTGCCAGCAGCGTGGGGGGTGGGACAGCCAACACCGGGGAGCTGTTTTTT. It encodes CASSVGGGTANTGELFF.

This clone has just a few counts. The rearrangement links TRBV5-8 to TRBJ1-5; TRBD1 might be the D (5 bases). V lost 4 bases and J lost 9, with 8 bases in between. Germline CDR1 SGHTS, CDR2 YDEGEE. The CDR3 runs to 11 residues. CDR3 DNA sequence: TGTGCCAGCAGCCTTAGGGGGCCCCAGCATTTT. This gives the protein CASSLRGPQHF.

V and J are TRBV7-9 and TRBJ2-1; D possibly corresponds to TRBD1 (6 bases). The CDR3 has 13 amino acids. The V and J ends lost 4 bases and 6 bases respectively, with 10 bases between them. Germline loops: CDR1 SEHNR, CDR2 FQNEAQ (reference sequence). CDR3 coding DNA: TGTGCCAGCAGCTACAGGGTGGGCAATGAGCAGTTCTTC. Its translation: CASSYRVGNEQFF.

The chain combines TRBV4-3 with TRBJ2-2; D uncertain. The germline V gene has CDR1 LGHNA and CDR2 YSLEER. Trimming pared 3 bases from V and 1 base from J, leaving 3 bases between. The CDR3 length is 13 residues. The CDR3: CASSQRNTGELFF. In DNA, the CDR3 is TGCGCCAGCAGCCAGAGGAACACCGGGGAGCTGTTTTTT.

V and J are TRBV28 and TRBJ2-1; D may be TRBD2 (5 bases). CDR3 length: 15 residues. Trimming cost V 1 base and J 7 bases, with 14 bases left between them. The germline gives CDR1 MDHEN, CDR2 SYDVKM. The DNA of the CDR3 is TGTGCCAGCAGTTTATCCTCTGGGAGCGATAATGAGCAGTTCTTC. It codes for CASSLSSGSDNEQFF.

This clone was counted a single time. V usage is TRBV6-1 and J usage is TRBJ2-7; D call uncertain. Germline V gene data show CDR1 as MNHNS and CDR2 as SASEGT. The ends were cut back, 2 bases at V and 6 bases at J, with 17 bases in the middle. The CDR3 spans 15 residues. The CDR3 region has the DNA TGTGCCAGCAGTGAAATTAGACCCAGCGTGGGCGAGCAGTACTTC. As protein: CASSEIRPSVGEQYF.

The chain has TRBV5-1 and TRBJ2-3, with 9 bases that match TRBD1. The CDR3 sequence is 16 residues long. V shed 1 base, J shed 1 base, and the junction held 4 bases outside the gene matches. From germline, CDR1 is SGHRS and CDR2 YFSETQ. The CDR3 nucleotides are TGCGCCAGCAGCTTGACACAGGGGGCTGGCACAGATACGCAGTATTTT. Translated, it gives CASSLTQGAGTDTQYF.

This sequence joins TRBV4-3 and TRBJ2-1; 12 bases are a match to TRBD2. V lost 3 bases and J lost 0; bases outside the gene matches: 3. Germline loops: CDR1 LGHNA, CDR2 YSLEER. This CDR3 has 17 residues. The CDR3 reads CASSHGLAGSSYNEQFF. CDR3 nucleotides: TGCGCCAGCAGCCATGGACTAGCGGGGAGCTCCTACAATGAGCAGTTCTTC.

This chain uses TRBV7-2 with TRBJ2-7; possible D gene TRBD1, 6 bases. V gave up 4 bases and J gave up 0 bases, with 16 bases separating them. CDR1 SGHTA and CDR2 FQGNSA come from the germline V gene. The CDR3 covers 16 residues. The CDR3 loop is CASSSRTARSSYEQYF. CDR3 DNA sequence: TGTGCCAGCAGCTCTCGGACAGCGCGGAGCTCCTACGAGCAGTACTTC.

The V and J genes are TRBV11-3 and TRBJ2-3; 8 positions agree with TRBD1. The CDR3 extends over 16 amino acids. V was pared by 4 bases and J by 2 bases, with 8 bases of the junction left unmatched. Germline lookup yields CDR1 SGHNT and CDR2 YENEEA. CDR3 coding DNA: TGTGCCAGCAGCTCCCGAGGGACAGGCTCCACAGATACGCAGTATTTT. Its translation: CASSSRGTGSTDTQYF.

This sequence joins TRBV6-5 and TRBJ1-1; no definite D call. Germline CDR1 reads MNHEY; CDR2 reads SVGAGI. This CDR3 is 14 amino acids long. V was shortened by 2 bases and J by 2 bases, with 9 bases between the two germline ends. CDR3 sequence reads: CASSYGGVNTEAFF. DNA of the CDR3: TGTGCCAGCAGTTACGGCGGGGTTAACACTGAAGCTTTCTTT.

The J gene is TRBJ1-6, the V gene TRBV9, with D uncertain. Germline assignment: CDR1 SGDLS and CDR2 YYNGEE. Trimming cost V 1 base and J 0 bases, with 5 bases left between them. This CDR3 is built from 15 residues. The CDR3 loop is CASSVLSSYNSPLHF. CDR3 bases: TGTGCCAGCAGCGTACTCAGCTCCTATAATTCACCCCTCCACTTT.

The rearrangement uses TRBV4-3 and TRBJ2-1; weak D call: TRBD1 (5 bases). Germline CDR1 reads LGHNA; CDR2 reads YSLEER. V lost 3 bases and J lost 3, with 18 bases in between. The length of the CDR3 is 17 residues. In nucleotides, the CDR3 is TGCGCCAGCAGCCACGGAATCACAGGTTCGGGCTACAATGAGCAGTTCTTC. It yields the protein CASSHGITGSGYNEQFF.